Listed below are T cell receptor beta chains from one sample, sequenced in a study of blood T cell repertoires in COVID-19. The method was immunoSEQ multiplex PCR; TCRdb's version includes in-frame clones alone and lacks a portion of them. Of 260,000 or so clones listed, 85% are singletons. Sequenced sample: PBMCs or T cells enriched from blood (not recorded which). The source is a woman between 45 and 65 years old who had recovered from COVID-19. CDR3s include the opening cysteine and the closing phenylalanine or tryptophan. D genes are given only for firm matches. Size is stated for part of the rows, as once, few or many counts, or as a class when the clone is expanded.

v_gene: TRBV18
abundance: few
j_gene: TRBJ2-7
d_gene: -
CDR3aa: CASSPPSSVEQYF
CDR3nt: TGTGCCAGCTCACCACCTAGTTCGGTCGAGCAGTACTTC

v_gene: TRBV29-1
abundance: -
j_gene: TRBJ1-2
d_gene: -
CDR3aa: CSVDVRGGHGYTF
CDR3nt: TGCAGCGTTGATGTGAGGGGGGGGCATGGCTACACCTTC

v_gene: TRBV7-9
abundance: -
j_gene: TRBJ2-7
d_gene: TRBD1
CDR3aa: CASSNPGQGYYEQYF
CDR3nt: TGTGCCAGCAGCAACCCTGGACAGGGGTACTACGAGCAGTACTTC

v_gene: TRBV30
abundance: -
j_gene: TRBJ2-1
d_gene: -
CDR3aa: CAWRGGAGPYNEQFF
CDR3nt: TGTGCCTGGAGAGGCGGAGCAGGGCCCTACAATGAGCAGTTCTTC

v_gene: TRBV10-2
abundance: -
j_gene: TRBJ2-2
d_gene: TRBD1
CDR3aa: CASSESRRSTGVYTGELFF
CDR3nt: TGCGCCAGCAGTGAGAGCCGACGGTCGACAGGGGTATACACCGGGGAGCTGTTTTTT

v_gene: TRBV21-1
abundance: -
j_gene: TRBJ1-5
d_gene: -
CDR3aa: CASSAHRDASTTLTYQPQHF
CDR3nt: TGTGCCAGCAGCGCCCACAGGGACGCCTCAACTACCCTCACCTATCAGCCCCAGCATTTT

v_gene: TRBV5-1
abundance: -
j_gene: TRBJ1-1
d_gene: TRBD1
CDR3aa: CASSLPSPGQGAVAFF
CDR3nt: TGCGCCAGCAGCTTGCCTTCCCCGGGACAGGGGGCGGTAGCTTTCTTT

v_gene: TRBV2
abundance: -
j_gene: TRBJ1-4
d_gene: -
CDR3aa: CASSGGGGGEKLFF
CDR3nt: TGTGCCAGCAGTGGTGGGGGAGGAGGTGAAAAACTGTTTTTT

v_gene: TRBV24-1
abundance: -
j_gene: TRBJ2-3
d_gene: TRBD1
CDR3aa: CATSDDRVLNTDTQYF
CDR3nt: TGTGCCACCAGTGATGACAGGGTCTTGAACACAGATACGCAGTATTTT

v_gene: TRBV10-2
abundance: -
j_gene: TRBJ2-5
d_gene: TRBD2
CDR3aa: CASSPGVAGAETQYF
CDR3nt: TGCGCCAGCAGCCCCGGGGTAGCGGGGGCGGAGACCCAGTACTTC

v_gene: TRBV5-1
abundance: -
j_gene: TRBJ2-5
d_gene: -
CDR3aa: CASSLPTGRVQETQYF
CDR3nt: TGCGCCAGCAGCTTGCCCACAGGTAGGGTCCAAGAGACCCAGTACTTC

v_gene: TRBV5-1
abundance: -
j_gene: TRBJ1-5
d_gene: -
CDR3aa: CASSLFPSRAQHF
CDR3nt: TGCGCCAGCAGCTTGTTTCCGTCGAGGGCCCAGCATTTT

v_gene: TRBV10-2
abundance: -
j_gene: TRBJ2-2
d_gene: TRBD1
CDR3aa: CASMPGGAGGELFF
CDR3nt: TGCGCCAGCATGCCAGGGGGCGCCGGCGGGGAGCTGTTTTTT

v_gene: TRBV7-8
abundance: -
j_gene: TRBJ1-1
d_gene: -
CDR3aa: CASSLEARSYTEAFF
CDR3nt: TGTGCCAGCAGCTTAGAAGCACGGTCCTACACTGAAGCTTTCTTT

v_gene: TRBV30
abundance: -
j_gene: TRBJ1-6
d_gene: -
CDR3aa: CAAEISGGSPLHF
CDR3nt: TGTGCCGCCGAGATCTCTGGCGGTTCACCCCTCCACTTT

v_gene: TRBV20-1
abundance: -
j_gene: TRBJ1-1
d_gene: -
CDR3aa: CSAKGATEAFF
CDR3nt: TGCAGTGCTAAGGGAGCCACTGAAGCTTTCTTT

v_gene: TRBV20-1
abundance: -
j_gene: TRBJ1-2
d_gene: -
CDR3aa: CSLRGGFGYTF
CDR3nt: TGCAGTCTCCGGGGGGGATTCGGCTACACCTTC

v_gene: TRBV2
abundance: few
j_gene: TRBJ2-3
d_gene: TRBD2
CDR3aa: CASSGGGADTQYF
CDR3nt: TGTGCCAGCAGTGGGGGAGGGGCGGATACGCAGTATTTT

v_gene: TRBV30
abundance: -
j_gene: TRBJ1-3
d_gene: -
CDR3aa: CAWTGFSGNTIYF
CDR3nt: TGTGCCTGGACGGGATTCTCTGGAAACACCATATATTTT

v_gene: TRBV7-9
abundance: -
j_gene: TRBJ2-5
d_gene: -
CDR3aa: CASSQNNRVETQYF
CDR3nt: TGTGCCAGCAGCCAAAACAACAGGGTAGAGACCCAGTACTTC

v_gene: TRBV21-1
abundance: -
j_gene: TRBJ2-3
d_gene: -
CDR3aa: CASSTSGSFMVPTDTQYF
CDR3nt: TGTGCCAGCAGCACGAGCGGGAGCTTTATGGTCCCCACAGATACGCAGTATTTT

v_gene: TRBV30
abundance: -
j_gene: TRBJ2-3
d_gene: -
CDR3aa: CAWSVATDTQYF
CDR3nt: TGTGCCTGGAGTGTGGCCACAGATACGCAGTATTTT

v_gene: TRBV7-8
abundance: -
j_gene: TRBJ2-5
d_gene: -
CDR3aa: CASSSRGSRQETQYF
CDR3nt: TGTGCCAGCAGCTCCAGGGGATCCCGACAAGAGACCCAGTACTTC

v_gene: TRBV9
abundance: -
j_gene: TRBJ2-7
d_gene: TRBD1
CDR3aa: CASSADRDHEQYF
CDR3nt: TGTGCCAGCAGCGCCGACAGGGACCACGAGCAGTACTTC